Described below is a single T cell receptor beta chain sequence and its context. This sample is drawn from a study of blood T cell repertoires in COVID-19. Background on the study: The origin of the acute and convalescent COVID-19 samples was the United States, Italy and Spain.

This CDR3 region has 11 residues. The germline V and J ends were trimmed by 4 bases and 7 bases, with 11 bases remaining between them. The germline gives CDR1 SQVTM, CDR2 ANQGSEA. The authors' processing: Amplification of reference gene primers provided the estimated nucleated cell counts. Measured with immunoSEQ multiplex PCR; TCRdb has only the in-frame clones, and not every one. That table supplies the V and J calls and clone size; D and trimming were determined from the DNA. Among 65,000 to 90,000 clones listed, roughly 86% were seen once. This chain uses TRBV29-1 with TRBJ2-7; D is perhaps TRBD1 (6 bases). This receptor was obtained from a man in his forties or fifties with active COVID-19. Material: peripheral blood. The CDR3 DNA sequence: TGCAGCGTTGTCCCCCAGGGGGAGCAGTACTTC. It is translated as CSVVPQGEQYF.